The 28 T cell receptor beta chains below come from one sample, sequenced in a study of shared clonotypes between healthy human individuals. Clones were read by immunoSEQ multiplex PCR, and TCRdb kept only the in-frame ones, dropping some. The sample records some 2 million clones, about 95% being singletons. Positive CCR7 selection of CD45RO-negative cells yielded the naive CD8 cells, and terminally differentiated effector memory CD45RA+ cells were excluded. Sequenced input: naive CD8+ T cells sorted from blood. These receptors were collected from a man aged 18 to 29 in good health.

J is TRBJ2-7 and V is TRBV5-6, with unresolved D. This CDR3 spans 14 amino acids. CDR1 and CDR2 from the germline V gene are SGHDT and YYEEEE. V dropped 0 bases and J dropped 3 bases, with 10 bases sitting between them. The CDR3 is CASSLGAGHYEQYF. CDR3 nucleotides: TGTGCCAGCAGCTTGGGAGCAGGCCACTACGAGCAGTACTTC.

The DNA of the CDR3 is TGTGCTAGTGGTTTGGCCCTTACAGAAAAGTATAGCAATCAGCCCCAGCATTTT. Translating it yields CASGLALTEKYSNQPQHF. The chain has TRBV12-5 and TRBJ1-5; D is ambiguous. Trimming shortened V by 1 base and J by 0 bases, and 16 bases separated the two germline ends. The length of the CDR3 is 18 residues. Germline assignment: CDR1 LGHNT and CDR2 FRNRAP.

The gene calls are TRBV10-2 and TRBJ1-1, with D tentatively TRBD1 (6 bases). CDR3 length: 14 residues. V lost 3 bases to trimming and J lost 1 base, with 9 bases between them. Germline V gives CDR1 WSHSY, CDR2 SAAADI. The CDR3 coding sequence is TGCGCCAGCAGTGAAACACAGGGGAACACTGAAGCTTTCTTT. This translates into CASSETQGNTEAFF.

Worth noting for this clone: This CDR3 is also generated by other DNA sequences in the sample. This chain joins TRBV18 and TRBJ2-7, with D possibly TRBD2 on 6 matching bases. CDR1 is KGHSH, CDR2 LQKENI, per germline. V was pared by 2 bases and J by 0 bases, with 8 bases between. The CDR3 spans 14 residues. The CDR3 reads CASSPTGSSYEQYF. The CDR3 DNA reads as TGTGCCAGCTCACCAACCGGGAGCTCCTACGAGCAGTACTTC.

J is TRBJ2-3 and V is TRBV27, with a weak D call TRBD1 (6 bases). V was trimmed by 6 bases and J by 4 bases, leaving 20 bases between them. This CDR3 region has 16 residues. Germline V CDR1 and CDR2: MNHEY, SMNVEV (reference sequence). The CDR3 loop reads CASSSVGVRGPDTQYF. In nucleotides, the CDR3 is TGTGCCAGCAGCTCCGTGGGGGTCAGGGGCCCAGATACGCAGTATTTT.

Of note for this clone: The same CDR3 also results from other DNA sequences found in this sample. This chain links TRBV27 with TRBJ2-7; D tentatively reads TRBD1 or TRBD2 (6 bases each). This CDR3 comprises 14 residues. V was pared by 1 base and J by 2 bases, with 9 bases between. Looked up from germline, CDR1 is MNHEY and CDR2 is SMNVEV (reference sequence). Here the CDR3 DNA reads TGTGCCAGCAGTTTATTAGGGGGGACCTACGAGCAGTACTTC. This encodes CASSLLGGTYEQYF.

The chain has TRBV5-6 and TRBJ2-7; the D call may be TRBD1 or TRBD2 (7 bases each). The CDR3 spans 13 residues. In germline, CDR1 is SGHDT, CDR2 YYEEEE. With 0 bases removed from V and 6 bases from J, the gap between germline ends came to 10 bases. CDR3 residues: CASSLARGGEQYF. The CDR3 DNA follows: TGTGCCAGCAGCTTGGCCAGGGGGGGCGAGCAGTACTTC. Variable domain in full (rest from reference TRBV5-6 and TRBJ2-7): DAGVTQSPTHLIKTRGQQVTLRCSPKSGHDTVSWYQQALGQGPQFIFQYYEEEERQRGNFPDRFSGHQFPNYSSELNVNALLLGDSALYLCASSLARGGEQYFGPGTRLTVT.

The CDR3 sequence is CASSPRAGQETQYF. CDR3 bases: TGCGCCAGCAGCCCACGGGCGGGCCAAGAGACCCAGTACTTC. The gene calls are TRBV4-1 and TRBJ2-5; the D gene is possibly TRBD2 (5 bases). Deletions cut 4 bases from V and 1 base from J, with 10 bases between. Germline CDR1 reads MGHRA; CDR2 reads YSYEKL. CDR3 length: 14 residues.

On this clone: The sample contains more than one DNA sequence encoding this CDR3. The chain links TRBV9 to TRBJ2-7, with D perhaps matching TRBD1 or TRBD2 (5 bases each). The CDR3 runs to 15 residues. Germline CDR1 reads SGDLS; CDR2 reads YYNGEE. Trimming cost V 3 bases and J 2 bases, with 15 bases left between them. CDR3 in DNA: TGTGCCAGCAGCGCTTCCGGGACCGGTACCTACGAGCAGTACTTC. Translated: CASSASGTGTYEQYF.

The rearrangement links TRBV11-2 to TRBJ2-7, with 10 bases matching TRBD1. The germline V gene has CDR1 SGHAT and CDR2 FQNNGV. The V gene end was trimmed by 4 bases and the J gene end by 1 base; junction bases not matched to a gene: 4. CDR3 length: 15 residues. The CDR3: CASSSGGQGSYEQYF. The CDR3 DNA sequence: TGTGCCAGCAGCTCTGGGGGACAGGGGTCCTACGAGCAGTACTTC.

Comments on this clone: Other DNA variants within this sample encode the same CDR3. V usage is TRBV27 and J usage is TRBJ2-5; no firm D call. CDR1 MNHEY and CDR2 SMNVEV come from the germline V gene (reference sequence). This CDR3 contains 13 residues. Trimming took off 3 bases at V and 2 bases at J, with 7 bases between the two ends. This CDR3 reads CASSLGLQETQYF. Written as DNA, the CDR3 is TGTGCCAGCAGTTTGGGATTACAAGAGACCCAGTACTTC.

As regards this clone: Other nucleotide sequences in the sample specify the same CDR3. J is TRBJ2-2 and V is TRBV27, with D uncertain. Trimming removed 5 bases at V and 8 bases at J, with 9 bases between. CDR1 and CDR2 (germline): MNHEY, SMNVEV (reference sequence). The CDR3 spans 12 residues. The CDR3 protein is CASSLTGGELFF. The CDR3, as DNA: TGTGCCAGCAGTCTAACTGGGGGGGAGCTGTTTTTT.

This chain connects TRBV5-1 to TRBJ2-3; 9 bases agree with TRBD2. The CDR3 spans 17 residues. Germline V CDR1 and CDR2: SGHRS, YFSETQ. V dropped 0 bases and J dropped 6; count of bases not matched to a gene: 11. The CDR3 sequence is CASSLAIGSGSEDTQYF. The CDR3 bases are TGCGCCAGCAGCTTGGCAATAGGTAGCGGGAGTGAGGATACGCAGTATTTT. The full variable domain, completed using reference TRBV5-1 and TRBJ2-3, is KAGVTQTPRYLIKTRGQQVTLSCSPISGHRSVSWYQQTPGQGLQFLFEYFSETQRNKGNFPGRFSGRQFSNSRSEMNVSTLELGDSALYLCASSLAIGSGSEDTQYFGPGTRLTVL.

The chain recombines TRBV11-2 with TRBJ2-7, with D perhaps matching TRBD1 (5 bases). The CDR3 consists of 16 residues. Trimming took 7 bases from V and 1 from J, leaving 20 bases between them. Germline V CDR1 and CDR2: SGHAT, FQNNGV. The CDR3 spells CASTLLLGAVSYEQYF. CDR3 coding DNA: TGTGCCAGCACCCTTTTACTTGGGGCAGTTTCCTACGAGCAGTACTTC.

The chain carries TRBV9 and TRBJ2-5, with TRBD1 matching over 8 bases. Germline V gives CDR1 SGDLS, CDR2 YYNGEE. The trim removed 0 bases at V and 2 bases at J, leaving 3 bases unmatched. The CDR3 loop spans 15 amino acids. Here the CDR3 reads CASSVEGQGQETQYF. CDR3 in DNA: TGTGCCAGCAGCGTAGAAGGACAGGGTCAAGAGACCCAGTACTTC.

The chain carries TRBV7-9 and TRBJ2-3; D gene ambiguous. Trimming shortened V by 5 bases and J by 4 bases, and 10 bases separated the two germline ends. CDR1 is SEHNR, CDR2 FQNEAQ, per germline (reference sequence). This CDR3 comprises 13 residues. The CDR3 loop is CASSEGGPDTQYF. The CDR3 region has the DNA TGTGCCAGCAGCGAAGGTGGCCCAGATACGCAGTATTTT.

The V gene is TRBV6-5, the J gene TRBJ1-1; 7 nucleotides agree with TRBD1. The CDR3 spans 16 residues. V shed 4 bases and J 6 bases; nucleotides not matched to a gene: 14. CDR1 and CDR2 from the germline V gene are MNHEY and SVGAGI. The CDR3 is CASSSLPTGWVPEAFF. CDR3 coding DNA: TGTGCCAGCAGTTCCCTTCCGACAGGGTGGGTCCCTGAAGCTTTCTTT.

The CDR3 nucleotides read TGCGCCAGCATCCACGGGAGTGTCACCGGGGAGCTGTTTTTT. It specifies CASIHGSVTGELFF. The V and J genes are TRBV10-2 and TRBJ2-2; a possible D gene is TRBD2 (6 bases). The CDR3 extends over 14 amino acids. Germline CDR1 and CDR2: WSHSY and SAAADI. V was shortened by 7 bases and J by 4 bases, with 13 bases between the two germline ends.

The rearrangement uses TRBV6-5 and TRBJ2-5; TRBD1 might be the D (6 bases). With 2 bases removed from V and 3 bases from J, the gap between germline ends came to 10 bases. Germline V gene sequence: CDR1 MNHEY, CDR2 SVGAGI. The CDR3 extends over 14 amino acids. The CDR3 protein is CASSYMAGEETQYF. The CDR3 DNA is TGTGCCAGCAGTTACATGGCAGGGGAAGAGACCCAGTACTTC.

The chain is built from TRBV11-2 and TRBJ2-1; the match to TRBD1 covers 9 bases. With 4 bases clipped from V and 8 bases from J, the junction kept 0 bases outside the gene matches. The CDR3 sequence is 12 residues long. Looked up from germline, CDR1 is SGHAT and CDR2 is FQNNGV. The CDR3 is CASSYRGHEQFF. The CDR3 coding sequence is TGTGCCAGCAGCTACAGGGGGCATGAGCAGTTCTTC.

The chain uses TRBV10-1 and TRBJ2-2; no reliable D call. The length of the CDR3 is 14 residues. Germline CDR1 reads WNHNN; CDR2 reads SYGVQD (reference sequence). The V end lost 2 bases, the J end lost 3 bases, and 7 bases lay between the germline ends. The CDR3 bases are TGCGCCAGCAGTGAGGGCAGTTACACCGGGGAGCTGTTTTTT. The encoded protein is CASSEGSYTGELFF.

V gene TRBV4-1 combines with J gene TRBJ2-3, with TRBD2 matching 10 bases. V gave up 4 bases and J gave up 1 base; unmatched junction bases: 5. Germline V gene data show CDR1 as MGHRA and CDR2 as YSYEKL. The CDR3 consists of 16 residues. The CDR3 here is CASSLSGGLGTDTQYF. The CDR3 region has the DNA TGCGCCAGCAGCCTTAGCGGGGGGCTTGGCACAGATACGCAGTATTTT.

The CDR3 DNA is TGTGCCAGCAGCTTAGCTAGGATTCGCGGGGGAAGGTACCAAGAGACCCAGTACTTC. It is translated as CASSLARIRGGRYQETQYF. This chain joins TRBV7-9 and TRBJ2-5; 7 bases are a match to TRBD2. Germline V gene lookup returns CDR1 SEHNR and CDR2 FQNEAQ (reference sequence). V was pared by 0 bases and J by 0 bases, with 13 bases of the junction left unmatched. CDR3 length: 19 residues.

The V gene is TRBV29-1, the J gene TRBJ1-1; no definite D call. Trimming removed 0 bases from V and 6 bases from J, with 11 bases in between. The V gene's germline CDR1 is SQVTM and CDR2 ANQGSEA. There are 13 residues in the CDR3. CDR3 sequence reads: CSVEDSDYPEAFF. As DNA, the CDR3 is TGCAGCGTTGAAGACTCCGACTACCCTGAAGCTTTCTTT.

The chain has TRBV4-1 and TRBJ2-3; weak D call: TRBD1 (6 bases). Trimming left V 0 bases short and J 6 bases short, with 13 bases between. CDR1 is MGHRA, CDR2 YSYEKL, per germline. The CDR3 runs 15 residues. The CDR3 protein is CASSQEDRWGDTQYF. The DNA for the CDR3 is TGCGCCAGCAGCCAAGAGGACAGATGGGGCGATACGCAGTATTTT.

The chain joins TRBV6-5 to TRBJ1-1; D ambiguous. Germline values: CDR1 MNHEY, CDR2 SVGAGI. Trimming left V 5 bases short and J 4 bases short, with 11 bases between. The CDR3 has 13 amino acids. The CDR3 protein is CASSDRFGTEAFF. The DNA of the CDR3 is TGTGCCAGCAGTGATAGATTTGGCACTGAAGCTTTCTTT.

In DNA, the CDR3 is TGTGCCAGCAGTTACTCGTTTTCAGCGGGGGACTACGAGCAGTACTTC. Amino acids: CASSYSFSAGDYEQYF. This chain links TRBV6-5 with TRBJ2-7, with TRBD2 matching over 8 bases. This CDR3 contains 16 residues. V dropped 0 bases and J dropped 3; count of bases not matched to a gene: 7. Per the germline V gene, CDR1 is MNHEY and CDR2 is SVGAGI.

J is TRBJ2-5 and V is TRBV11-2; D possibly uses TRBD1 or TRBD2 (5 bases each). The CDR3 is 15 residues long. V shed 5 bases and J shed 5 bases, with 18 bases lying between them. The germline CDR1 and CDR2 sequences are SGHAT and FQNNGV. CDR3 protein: CASSPGPHQWETQYF. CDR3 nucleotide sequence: TGTGCCAGCAGCCCGGGACCTCATCAGTGGGAGACCCAGTACTTC. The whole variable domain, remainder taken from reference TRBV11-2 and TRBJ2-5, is EAGVAQSPRYKIIEKRQSVAFWCNPISGHATLYWYQQILGQGPKLLIQFQNNGVVDDSQLPKDRFSAERLKGVDSTLKIQPAKLEDSAVYLCASSPGPHQWETQYFGPGTRLLVL.